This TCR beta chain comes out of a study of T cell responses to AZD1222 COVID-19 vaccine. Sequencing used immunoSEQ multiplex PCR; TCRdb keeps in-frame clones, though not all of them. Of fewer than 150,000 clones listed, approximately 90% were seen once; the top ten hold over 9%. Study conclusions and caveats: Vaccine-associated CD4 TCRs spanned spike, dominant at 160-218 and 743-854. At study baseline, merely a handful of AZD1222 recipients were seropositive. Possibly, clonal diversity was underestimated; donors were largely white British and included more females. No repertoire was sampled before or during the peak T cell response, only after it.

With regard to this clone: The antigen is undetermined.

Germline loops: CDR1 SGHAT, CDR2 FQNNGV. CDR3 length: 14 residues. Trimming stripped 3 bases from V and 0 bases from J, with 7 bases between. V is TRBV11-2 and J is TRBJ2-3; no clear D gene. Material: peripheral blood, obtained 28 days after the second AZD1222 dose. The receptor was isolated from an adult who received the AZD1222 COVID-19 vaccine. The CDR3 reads CASSFLGSTDTQYF. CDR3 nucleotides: TGTGCCAGCAGCTTCCTCGGGAGCACAGATACGCAGTATTTT.